This entry describes one T cell receptor (beta chain). What it recognizes is unknown. This CDR3 region has 14 residues. Germline V CDR1 and CDR2: SEHNR, FQNEAQ (reference sequence). Each CDR3 protein gets one entry in TCRdb, which reprocessed the 5' RACE reads and gives no DNA. Its clone listing holds about 380,000 distinct CDR3 sequences. This record comes from a study of monozygotic twins with inflammatory bowel disease. Study-wide points: It was in IBD patients that TCRbeta diversity (inverse Simpson) was lower than in healthy co-twins.

This receptor was identified in a human donor with ulcerative colitis or Crohn's disease, or a healthy co-twin of an affected twin (not recorded which). The chain uses TRBV7-9 and TRBJ1-2; TCRdb's D gene call, TRBD1, goes unchecked for lack of DNA. Sequencing was carried out using blood. The CDR3 region is CASSPLGQELGYTF.